The 14 T cell receptor beta chains below all came from one sample that was sequenced in a study of blood T cell repertoires in COVID-19. Generated by immunoSEQ multiplex PCR, the TCRdb table keeps only in-frame clones and is missing some. The data contain about 320,000 clones, around 89% of them seen just once; the ten biggest clones take up 1.5% to 2%. Input material: peripheral blood. These TCRs come from a woman in her thirties with COVID-19, enrolled during active disease.

The chain combines TRBV10-3 with TRBJ2-1; TRBD2 agrees at 8 bases. J lost 13 bases, V lost 3 bases, and 5 bases had no gene match. This CDR3 has 12 residues. CDR1 is ENHRY and CDR2 is SYGVKD in the germline V gene. CDR3 protein: CAISEVGGGQFF. CDR3 sequence (DNA): TGTGCCATCAGTGAAGTCGGGGGGGGACAGTTCTTC.

The V and J genes are TRBV20-1 and TRBJ1-2, with D possibly TRBD1 on 6 matching bases. Trimming stripped 3 bases from V and 4 bases from J, with 12 bases between. Germline lookup yields CDR1 DFQATT and CDR2 SNEGSKA (reference sequence). The CDR3 runs 13 residues. For the CDR3, the DNA is TGCAGTGCTAGTATCAGGGGCGCCTATGGCTACACCTTC. Its translation: CSASIRGAYGYTF.

The chain carries TRBV19 and TRBJ1-6; 7 bases match TRBD1. Germline CDR1 and CDR2: LNHDA and SQIVND (reference sequence). J gave up 6 bases and V 6 bases, and 8 bases lay outside the gene matches. The CDR3 runs 15 residues. The CDR3 sequence: CASSLEGAGNSPLHF. The CDR3 coding sequence is TGTGCCAGTAGCCTTGAGGGGGCTGGTAATTCACCCCTCCACTTT.

The gene calls are TRBV9 and TRBJ2-3, with 11 bases matching TRBD1. The CDR3 spans 18 residues. Germline values: CDR1 SGDLS, CDR2 YYNGEE. The junction had 10 bases not matched to a gene; V was cut back by 0 bases and J by 4 bases. The CDR3 is CASSVAFGQGATADTQYF. The DNA for the CDR3 is TGTGCCAGCAGCGTAGCCTTTGGACAGGGGGCCACCGCAGATACGCAGTATTTT.

This clone was detected a few times. This sequence joins TRBV23-1 and TRBJ1-1, with a weak D call TRBD1 (5 bases). TRBV23-1 is designated an ORF whose function remains uncertain. The V and J ends lost 6 bases and 5 bases respectively, with 16 bases between them. The CDR3 sequence is 14 residues long. The CDR3 DNA sequence: TGCGCCAGCAGCTCCTCCGGGGGGATGACTGAAGCTTTCTTT. Translation: CASSSSGGMTEAFF.

The chain couples TRBV5-6 to TRBJ1-1; 7 positions match TRBD1. The V segment lost 3 bases and the J segment 6 bases; nucleotides outside the gene matches: 8. CDR1 and CDR2 from the germline V gene are SGHDT and YYEEEE. The CDR3 extends over 14 amino acids. The CDR3 DNA sequence: TGTGCCAGCAGCTCTACAGGGGCGTTAGCTGAAGCTTTCTTT. Its translation is CASSSTGALAEAFF.

Written as DNA, the CDR3 is TGTGCCAGCAGCCCCCAGGGTGGCAGGGGAAATGAAAAACTGTTTTTT. Amino acids: CASSPQGGRGNEKLFF. The chain combines TRBV7-8 with TRBJ1-4, with a weak D call TRBD1 (6 bases). There are 16 residues in the CDR3. Germline V gene sequence: CDR1 SGHVS, CDR2 FQNEAQ. The V gene lost 5 bases and the J gene lost 5 bases, with 18 bases spanning the gap.

The chain combines TRBV5-1 with TRBJ1-1, with TRBD1 matching over 8 bases. Germline CDR1 reads SGHRS; CDR2 reads YFSETQ. J was trimmed by 6 bases and V by 2 bases; bases with no gene match: 9. The CDR3 length is 15 residues. The CDR3 DNA sequence: TGCGCCAGCAGCTTCTCCCCGGACAGGGACCCTGAAGCTTTCTTT. It is translated as CASSFSPDRDPEAFF.

The J gene is TRBJ1-4, the V gene TRBV6-6, with a possible D match to TRBD1 (5 bases). The germline V and J ends were trimmed by 4 bases and 8 bases, with 17 bases remaining between them. This CDR3 has 15 residues. Germline loops: CDR1 MNHNY, CDR2 SVGAGI (reference sequence). Here the CDR3 DNA reads TGTGCCAGCAGTTCCCCGCAGGGTAGACGGGAAAAACTGTTTTTT. It translates to CASSSPQGRREKLFF.

V usage is TRBV28 and J usage is TRBJ2-2; 10 nucleotides align to TRBD1. The CDR3 spans 14 residues. The J segment lost 8 bases and the V segment lost 5 bases, leaving 5 bases of the junction unmatched. In germline, CDR1 is MDHEN, CDR2 SYDVKM. Here the CDR3 DNA reads TGTGCCAGCAGTCAGACAGGGGGCTCTGGGGAGCTGTTTTTT. Its protein is CASSQTGGSGELFF.

This clone was seen only a few times. The V call is TRBV6-1, the J call TRBJ1-6; 7 bases agree with TRBD1. Germline CDR1 is MNHNS and CDR2 is SASEGT. This CDR3 contains 15 residues. V dropped 0 bases and J dropped 9; count of bases not matched to a gene: 5. In nucleotides, the CDR3 is TGTGCCAGCAGTGAAGCTGGGACAGAGACTTCACCCCTCCACTTT. The encoded protein is CASSEAGTETSPLHF.

This chain joins TRBV5-1 and TRBJ2-5; D may be TRBD1 (7 bases). V was shortened by 0 bases and J by 4 bases, with 13 bases between the two germline ends. Germline loops: CDR1 SGHRS, CDR2 YFSETQ. This CDR3 comprises 15 residues. The CDR3 sequence is CASSLGTTGVETQYF. The CDR3 DNA reads as TGCGCCAGCAGCTTGGGGACTACAGGGGTAGAGACCCAGTACTTC.

This rearrangement joins TRBV5-1 to TRBJ1-1; D call uncertain. V was pared by 3 bases and J by 2 bases, with 20 bases between. This CDR3 comprises 17 residues. From germline, CDR1 is SGHRS and CDR2 YFSETQ. The CDR3 reads CASSSLRSVELNTEAFF. The CDR3 coding sequence is TGCGCCAGCAGCTCCCTTCGCTCGGTCGAGCTTAACACTGAAGCTTTCTTT.

This clone was observed a handful of times. This chain links TRBV6-1 with TRBJ1-4; possibly TRBD1 for D (6 bases). Germline assignment: CDR1 MNHNS and CDR2 SASEGT. V was shortened by 1 base and J by 8 bases, with 11 bases between the two germline ends. The CDR3 is 14 amino acids. CDR3 sequence (DNA): TGTGCCAGCAGTGAAGGCAGGGGCGAGGAAAAACTGTTTTTT. Translating gives CASSEGRGEEKLFF.